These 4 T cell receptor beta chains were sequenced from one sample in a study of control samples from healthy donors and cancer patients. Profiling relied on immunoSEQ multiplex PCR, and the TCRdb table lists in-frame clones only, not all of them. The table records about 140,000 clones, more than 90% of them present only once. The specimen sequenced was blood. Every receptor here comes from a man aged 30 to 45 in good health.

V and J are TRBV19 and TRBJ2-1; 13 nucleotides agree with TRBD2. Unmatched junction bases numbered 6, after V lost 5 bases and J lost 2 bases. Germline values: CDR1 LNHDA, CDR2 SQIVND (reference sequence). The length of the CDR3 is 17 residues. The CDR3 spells CASSARLAGGTYNEQFF. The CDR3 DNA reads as TGTGCCAGTAGTGCGAGACTAGCGGGAGGTACCTACAATGAGCAGTTCTTC.

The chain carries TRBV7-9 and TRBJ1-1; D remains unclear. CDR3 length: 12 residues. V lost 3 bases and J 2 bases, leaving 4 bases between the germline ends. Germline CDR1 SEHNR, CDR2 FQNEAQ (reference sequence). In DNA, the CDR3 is TGTGCCAGCAGCTTCTCCAACACTGAAGCTTTCTTT. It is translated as CASSFSNTEAFF.

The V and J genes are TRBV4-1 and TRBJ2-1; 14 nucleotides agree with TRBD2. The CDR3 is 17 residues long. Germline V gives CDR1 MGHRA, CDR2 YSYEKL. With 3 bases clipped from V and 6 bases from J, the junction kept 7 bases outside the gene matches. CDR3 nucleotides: TGCGCCAGCAGCCACCGACTAGCGGGAGGGTTTATCAATGAGCAGTTCTTC. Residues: CASSHRLAGGFINEQFF.

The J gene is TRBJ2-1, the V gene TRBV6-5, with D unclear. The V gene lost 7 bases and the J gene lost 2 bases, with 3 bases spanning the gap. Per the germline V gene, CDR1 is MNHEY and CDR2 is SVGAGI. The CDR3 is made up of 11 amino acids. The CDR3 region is CASTTYNEQFF. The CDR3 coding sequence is TGTGCCAGCACCACCTACAATGAGCAGTTCTTC.